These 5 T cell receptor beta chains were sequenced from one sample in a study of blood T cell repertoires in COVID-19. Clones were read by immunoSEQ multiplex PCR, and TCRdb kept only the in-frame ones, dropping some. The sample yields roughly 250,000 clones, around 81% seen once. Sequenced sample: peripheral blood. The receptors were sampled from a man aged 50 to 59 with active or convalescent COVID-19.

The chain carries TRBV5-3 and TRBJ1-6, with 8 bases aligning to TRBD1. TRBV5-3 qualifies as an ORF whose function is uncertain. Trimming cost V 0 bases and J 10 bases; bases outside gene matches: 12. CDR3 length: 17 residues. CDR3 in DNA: TGTGCCAGAAGCTTGGTTACAGGGGGAATTAGCTGCTCACCCCTCCACTTT. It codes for CARSLVTGGISCSPLHF.

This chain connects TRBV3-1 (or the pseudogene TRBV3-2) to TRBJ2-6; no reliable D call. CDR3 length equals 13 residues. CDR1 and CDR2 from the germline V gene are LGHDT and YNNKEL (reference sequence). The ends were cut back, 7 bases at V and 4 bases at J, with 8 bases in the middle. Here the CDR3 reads CASTSYGANVLTF. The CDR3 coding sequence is TGTGCCAGCACCTCCTACGGGGCCAACGTCCTGACTTTC.

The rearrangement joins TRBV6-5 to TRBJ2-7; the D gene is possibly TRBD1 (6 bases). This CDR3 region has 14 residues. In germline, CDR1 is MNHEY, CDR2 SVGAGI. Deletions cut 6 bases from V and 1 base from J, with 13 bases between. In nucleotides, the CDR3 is TGTGCCAGCAGGAGCCGACAGGATTCCTACGAGCAGTACTTC. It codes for CASRSRQDSYEQYF.

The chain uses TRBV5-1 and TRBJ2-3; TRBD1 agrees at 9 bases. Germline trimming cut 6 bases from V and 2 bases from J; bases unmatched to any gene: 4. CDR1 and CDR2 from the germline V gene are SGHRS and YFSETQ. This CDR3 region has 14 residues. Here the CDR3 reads CASKTGGDTDTQYF. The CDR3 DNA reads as TGCGCCAGCAAGACAGGGGGAGACACAGATACGCAGTATTTT.

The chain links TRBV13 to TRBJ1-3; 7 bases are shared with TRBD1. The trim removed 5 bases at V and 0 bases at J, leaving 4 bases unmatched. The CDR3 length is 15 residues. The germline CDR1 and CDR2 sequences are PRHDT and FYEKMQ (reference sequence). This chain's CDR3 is CASSRTGDSGNTIYF. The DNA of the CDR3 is TGTGCCAGCAGCAGGACAGGCGACTCTGGAAACACCATATATTTT.